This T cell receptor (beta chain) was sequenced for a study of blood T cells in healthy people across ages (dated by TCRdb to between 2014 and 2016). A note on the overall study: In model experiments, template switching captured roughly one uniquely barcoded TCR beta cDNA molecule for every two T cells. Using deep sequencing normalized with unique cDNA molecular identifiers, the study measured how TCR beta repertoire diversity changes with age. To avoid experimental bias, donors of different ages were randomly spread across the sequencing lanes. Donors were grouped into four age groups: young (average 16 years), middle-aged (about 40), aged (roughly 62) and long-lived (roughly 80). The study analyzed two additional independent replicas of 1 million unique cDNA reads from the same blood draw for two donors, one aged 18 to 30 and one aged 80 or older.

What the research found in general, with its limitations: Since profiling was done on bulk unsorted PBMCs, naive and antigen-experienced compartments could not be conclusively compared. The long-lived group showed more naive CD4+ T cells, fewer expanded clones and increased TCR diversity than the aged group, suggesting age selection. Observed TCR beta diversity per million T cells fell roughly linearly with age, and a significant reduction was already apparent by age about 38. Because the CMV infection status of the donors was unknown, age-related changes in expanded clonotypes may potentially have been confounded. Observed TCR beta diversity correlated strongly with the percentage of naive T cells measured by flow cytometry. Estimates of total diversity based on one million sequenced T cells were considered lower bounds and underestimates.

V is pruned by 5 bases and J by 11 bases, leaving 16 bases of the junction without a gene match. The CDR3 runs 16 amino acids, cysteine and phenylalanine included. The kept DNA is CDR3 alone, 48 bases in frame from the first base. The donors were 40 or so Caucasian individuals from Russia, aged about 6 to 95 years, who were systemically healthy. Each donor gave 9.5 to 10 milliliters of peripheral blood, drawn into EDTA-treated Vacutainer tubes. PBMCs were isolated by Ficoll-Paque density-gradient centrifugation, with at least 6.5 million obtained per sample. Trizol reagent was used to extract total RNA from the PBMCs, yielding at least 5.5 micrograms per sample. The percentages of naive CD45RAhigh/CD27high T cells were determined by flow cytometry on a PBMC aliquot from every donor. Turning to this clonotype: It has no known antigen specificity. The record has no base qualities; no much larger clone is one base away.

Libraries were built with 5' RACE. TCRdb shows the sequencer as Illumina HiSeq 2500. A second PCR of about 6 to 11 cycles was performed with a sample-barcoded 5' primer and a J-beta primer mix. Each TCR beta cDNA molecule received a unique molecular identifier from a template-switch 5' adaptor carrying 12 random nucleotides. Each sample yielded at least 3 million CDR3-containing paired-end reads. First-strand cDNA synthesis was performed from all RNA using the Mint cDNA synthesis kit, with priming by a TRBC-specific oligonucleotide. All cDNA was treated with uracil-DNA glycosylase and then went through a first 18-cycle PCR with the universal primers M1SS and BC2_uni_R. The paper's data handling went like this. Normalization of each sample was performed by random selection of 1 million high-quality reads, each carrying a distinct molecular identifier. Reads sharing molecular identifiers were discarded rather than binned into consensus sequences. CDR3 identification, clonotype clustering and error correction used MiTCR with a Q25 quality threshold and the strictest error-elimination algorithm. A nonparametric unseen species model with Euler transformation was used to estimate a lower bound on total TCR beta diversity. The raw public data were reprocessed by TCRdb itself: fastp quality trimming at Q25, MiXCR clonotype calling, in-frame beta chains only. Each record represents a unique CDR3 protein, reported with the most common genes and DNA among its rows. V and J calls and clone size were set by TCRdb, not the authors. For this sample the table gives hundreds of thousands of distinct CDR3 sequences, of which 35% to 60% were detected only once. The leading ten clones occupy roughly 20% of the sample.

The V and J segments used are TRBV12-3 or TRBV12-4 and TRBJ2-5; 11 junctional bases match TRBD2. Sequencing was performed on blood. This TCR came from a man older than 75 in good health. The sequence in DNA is TGTGCCAGCAGTCCCCTGGGACTAGCGGCCTACAATGAGCAGTACTTC. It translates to CASSPLGLAAYNEQYF.